This T cell receptor beta chain was captured in a study of blood T cell repertoires in COVID-19. Overall study: Material from acute and convalescent COVID-19 was sourced from the United States, Italy and Spain. PBMCs, B-cell-depleted T cells, or T cells provided the cDNA or gDNA that made up the material.

In the source study's methods: Reference gene primer amplification gave nucleated cell count estimates. TCRdb's copy holds only in-frame clones and misses some; the assay was immunoSEQ multiplex PCR. That table is the source of V, J and clone size, and D and trimming were worked out from the DNA. The table has about 81,000 clones, over 90% seen once. V lost 5 bases, J lost 6 bases, and 14 bases lay in between. CDR3 size: 14 residues. Germline-derived CDR1 and CDR2 are MNHEY and SMNVEV (reference sequence). The sequencing input was peripheral blood. This chain uses TRBV27 with TRBJ1-5; D is unclear. This TCR came from a human donor with active COVID-19. The donor label of this sample is uncertain. The CDR3 DNA follows: TGTGCCAGCAGTCCTGGTACCGGACTTCAGCCCCAGCATTTT. The encoded protein is CASSPGTGLQPQHF.